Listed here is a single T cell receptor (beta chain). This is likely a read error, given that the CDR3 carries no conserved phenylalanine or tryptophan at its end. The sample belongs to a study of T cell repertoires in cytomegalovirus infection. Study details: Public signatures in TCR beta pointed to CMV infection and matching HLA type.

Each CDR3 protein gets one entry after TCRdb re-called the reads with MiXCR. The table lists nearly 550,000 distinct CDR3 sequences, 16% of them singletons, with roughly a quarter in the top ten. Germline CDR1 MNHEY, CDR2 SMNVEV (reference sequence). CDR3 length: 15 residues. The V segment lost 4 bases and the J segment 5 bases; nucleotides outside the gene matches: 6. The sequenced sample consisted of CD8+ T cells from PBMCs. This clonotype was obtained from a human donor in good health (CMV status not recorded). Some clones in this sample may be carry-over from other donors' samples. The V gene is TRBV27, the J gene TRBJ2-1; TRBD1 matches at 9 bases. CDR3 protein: CASSSRDRAHNEQFL. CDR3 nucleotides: TGTGCCAGCAGTTCCCGGGACAGGGCCCACAATGAGCAGTTCTTA.